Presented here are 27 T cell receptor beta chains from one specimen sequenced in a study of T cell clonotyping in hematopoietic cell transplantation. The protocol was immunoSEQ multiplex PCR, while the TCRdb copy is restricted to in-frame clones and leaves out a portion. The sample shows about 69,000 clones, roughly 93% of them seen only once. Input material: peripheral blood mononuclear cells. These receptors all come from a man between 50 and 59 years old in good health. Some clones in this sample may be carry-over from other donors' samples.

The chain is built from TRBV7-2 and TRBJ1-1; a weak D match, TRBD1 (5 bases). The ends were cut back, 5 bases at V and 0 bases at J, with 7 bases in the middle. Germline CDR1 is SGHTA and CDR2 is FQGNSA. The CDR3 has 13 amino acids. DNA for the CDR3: TGTGCCAGCAGCCGGGGGATGAACACTGAAGCTTTCTTT. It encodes CASSRGMNTEAFF.

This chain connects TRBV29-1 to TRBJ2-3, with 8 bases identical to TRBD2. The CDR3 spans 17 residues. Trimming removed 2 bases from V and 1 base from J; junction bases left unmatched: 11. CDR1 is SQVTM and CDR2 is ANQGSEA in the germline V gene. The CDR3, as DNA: TGCAGCGTTGAAATGGCGGGGGGCAGAAGGGGCACAGATACGCAGTATTTT. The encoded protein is CSVEMAGGRRGTDTQYF.

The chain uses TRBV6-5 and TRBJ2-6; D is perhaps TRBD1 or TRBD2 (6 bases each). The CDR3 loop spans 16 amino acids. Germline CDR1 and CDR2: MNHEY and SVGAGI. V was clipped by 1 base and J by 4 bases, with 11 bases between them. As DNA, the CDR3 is TGTGCCAGCAGTTACTGGGGGGCGAGAGGGGCCAACGTCCTGACTTTC. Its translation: CASSYWGARGANVLTF.

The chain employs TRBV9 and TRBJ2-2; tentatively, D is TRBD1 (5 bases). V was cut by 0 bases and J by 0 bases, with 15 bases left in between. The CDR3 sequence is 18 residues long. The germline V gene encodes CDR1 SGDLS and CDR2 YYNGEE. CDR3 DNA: TGTGCCAGCAGCGTAGCCCCAAGTCCAGGGTCGAACACCGGGGAGCTGTTTTTT. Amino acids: CASSVAPSPGSNTGELFF.

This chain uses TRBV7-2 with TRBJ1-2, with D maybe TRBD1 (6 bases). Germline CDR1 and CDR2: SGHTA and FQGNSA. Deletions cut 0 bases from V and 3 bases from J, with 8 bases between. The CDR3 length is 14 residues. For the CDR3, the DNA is TGTGCCAGCAGCTTAGCCAGGGGTGACTATGGCTACACCTTC. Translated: CASSLARGDYGYTF.

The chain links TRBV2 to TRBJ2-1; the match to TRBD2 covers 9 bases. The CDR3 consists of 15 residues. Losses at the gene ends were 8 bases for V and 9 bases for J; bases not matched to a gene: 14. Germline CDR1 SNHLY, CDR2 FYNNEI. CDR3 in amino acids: CASGNSGGVKVEQFF. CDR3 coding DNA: TGTGCCAGCGGGAATAGCGGGGGAGTCAAGGTTGAGCAGTTCTTC. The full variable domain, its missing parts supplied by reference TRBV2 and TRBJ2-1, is EPEVTQTPSHQVTQMGQEVILRCVPISNHLYFYWYRQILGQKVEFLVSFYNNEISEKSEIFDDQFSVERPDGSNFTLKIRSTKLEDSAMYFCASGNSGGVKVEQFFGPGTRLTVL.

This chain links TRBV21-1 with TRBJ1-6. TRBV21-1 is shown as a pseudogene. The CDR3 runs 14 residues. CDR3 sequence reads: CASSKGPEDSPLHF. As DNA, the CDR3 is TGTGCCAGCAGCAAGGGACCGGAGGATTCACCCCTCCACTTT.

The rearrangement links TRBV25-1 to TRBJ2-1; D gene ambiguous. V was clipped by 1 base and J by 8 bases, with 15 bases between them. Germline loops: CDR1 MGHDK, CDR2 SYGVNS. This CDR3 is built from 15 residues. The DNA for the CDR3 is TGTGCCAGCAGTGAATCGGGCAGGCCTACCGATGAGCAGTTCTTC. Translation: CASSESGRPTDEQFF.

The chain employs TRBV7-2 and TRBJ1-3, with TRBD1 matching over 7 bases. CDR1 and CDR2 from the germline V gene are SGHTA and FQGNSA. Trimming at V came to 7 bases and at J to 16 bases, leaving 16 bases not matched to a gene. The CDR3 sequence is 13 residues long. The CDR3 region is CASTLTRDRSMYF. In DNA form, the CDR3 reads TGTGCCAGCACCCTAACCCGGGACAGAAGTATGTATTTT.

CDR3 DNA sequence: TGTGCCAGCAGTGAAGAGGCCACTGAAGCTTTCTTT. Amino acid sequence: CASSEEATEAFF. The chain joins TRBV2 to TRBJ1-1; D gene ambiguous. Germline CDR1 is SNHLY and CDR2 is FYNNEI. Between the trimmed V and J ends, which lost 1 base and 4 bases, there was a span of 4 bases. CDR3 length: 12 residues.

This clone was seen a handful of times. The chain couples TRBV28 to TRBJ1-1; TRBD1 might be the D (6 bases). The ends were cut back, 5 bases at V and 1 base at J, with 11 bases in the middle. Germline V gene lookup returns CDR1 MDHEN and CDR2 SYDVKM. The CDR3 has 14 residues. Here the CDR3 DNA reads TGTGCCAGCAGTCTGGGGGGGGCGAACACTGAAGCTTTCTTT. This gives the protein CASSLGGANTEAFF.

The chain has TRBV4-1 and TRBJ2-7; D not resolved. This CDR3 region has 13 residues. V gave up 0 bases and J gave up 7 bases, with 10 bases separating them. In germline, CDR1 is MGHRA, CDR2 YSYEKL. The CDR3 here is CASSQDSVREQYF. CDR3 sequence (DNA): TGCGCCAGCAGCCAAGATTCTGTACGGGAGCAGTACTTC.

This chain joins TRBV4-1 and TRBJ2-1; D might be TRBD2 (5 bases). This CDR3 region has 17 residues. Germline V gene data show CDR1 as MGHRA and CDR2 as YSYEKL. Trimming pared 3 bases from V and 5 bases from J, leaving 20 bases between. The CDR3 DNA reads TGCGCCAGCAGCCATTCTTATAGCGTTTCCCCCAACAATGAGCAGTTCTTC. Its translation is CASSHSYSVSPNNEQFF.

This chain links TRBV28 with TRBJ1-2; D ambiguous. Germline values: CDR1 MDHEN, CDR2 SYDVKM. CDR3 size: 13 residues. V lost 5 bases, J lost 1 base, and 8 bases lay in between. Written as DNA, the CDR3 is TGTGCCAGCAGTCCCTGGGATAACTATGGCTACACCTTC. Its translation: CASSPWDNYGYTF.

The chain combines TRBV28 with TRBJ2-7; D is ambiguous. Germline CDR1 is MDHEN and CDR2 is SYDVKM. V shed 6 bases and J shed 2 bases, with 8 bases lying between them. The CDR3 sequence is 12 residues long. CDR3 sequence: CASSPQTYEQYF. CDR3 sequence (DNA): TGTGCCAGCAGCCCTCAGACCTACGAGCAGTACTTC.

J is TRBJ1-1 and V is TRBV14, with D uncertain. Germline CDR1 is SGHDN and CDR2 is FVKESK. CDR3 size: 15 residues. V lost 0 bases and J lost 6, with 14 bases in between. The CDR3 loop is CASSQDPVGKAEAFF. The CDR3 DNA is TGTGCCAGCAGCCAAGACCCGGTGGGGAAGGCTGAAGCTTTCTTT.

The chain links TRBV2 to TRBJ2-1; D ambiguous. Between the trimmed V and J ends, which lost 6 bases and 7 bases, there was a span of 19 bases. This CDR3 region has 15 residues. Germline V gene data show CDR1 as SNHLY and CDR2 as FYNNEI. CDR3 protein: CASRLGSPGWNEQFF. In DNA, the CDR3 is TGTGCCAGCAGGCTTGGTAGCCCGGGTTGGAATGAGCAGTTCTTC.

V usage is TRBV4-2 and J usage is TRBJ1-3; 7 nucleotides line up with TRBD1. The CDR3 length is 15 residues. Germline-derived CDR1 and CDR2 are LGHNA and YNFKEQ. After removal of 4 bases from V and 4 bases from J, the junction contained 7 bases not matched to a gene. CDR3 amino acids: CASSLEQGGGNTIYF. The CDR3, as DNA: TGTGCCAGCAGCCTAGAGCAGGGGGGGGGAAACACCATATATTTT.

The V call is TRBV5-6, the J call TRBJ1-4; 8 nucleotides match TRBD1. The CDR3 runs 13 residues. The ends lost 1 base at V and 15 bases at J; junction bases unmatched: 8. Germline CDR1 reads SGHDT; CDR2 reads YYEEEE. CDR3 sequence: CASSLYGQGSLFF. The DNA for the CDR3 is TGTGCCAGCAGCTTGTACGGACAGGGCTCTTTGTTTTTT.

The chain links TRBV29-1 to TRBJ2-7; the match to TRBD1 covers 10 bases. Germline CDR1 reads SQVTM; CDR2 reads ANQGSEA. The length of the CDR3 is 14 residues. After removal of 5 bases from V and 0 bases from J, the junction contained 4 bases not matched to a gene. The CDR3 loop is CSVQGQGNSYEQYF. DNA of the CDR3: TGCAGCGTTCAGGGACAGGGGAACTCCTACGAGCAGTACTTC.

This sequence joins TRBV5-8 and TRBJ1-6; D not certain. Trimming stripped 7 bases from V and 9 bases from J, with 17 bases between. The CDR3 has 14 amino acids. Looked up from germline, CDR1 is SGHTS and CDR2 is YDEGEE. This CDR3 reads CASCVGVLGSPLHF. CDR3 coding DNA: TGTGCCAGCTGCGTCGGAGTTTTGGGTTCACCCCTCCACTTT.

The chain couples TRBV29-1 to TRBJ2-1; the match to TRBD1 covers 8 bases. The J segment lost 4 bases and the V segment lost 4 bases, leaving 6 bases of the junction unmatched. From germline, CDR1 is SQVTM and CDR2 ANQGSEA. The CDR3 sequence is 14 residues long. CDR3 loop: CSVGSDREYNEQFF. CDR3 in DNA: TGCAGCGTTGGGTCGGACAGGGAATACAATGAGCAGTTCTTC.

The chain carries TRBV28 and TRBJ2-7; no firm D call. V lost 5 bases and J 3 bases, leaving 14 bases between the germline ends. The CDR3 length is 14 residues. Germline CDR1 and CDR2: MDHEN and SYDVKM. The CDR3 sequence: CASSLHPTIYEQYF. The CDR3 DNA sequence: TGTGCCAGCAGTCTACACCCGACCATCTACGAGCAGTACTTC. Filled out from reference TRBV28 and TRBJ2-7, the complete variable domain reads DVKVTQSSRYLVKRTGEKVFLECVQDMDHENMFWYRQDPGLGLRLIYFSYDVKMKEKGDIPEGYSVSREKKERFSLILESASTNQTSMYLCASSLHPTIYEQYFGPGTRLTVT.

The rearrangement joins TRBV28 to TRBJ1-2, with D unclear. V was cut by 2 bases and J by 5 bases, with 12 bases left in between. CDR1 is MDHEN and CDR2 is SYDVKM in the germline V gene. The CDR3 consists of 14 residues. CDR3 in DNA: TGTGCCAGCAGTTTAGAGCACAGAGCTTATGGCTACACCTTC. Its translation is CASSLEHRAYGYTF.

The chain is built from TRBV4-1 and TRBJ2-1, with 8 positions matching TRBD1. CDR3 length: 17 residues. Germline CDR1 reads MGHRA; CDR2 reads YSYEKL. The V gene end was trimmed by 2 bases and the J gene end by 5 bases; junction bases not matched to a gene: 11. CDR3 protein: CASSQRTGHTLNNEQFF. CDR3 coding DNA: TGCGCCAGCAGCCAACGGACAGGGCATACACTAAACAATGAGCAGTTCTTC.

The CDR3 is CASSEWGTQPTQYF. CDR3 DNA: TGTGCCAGCAGTGAATGGGGGACGCAGCCGACCCAGTACTTC. The chain carries TRBV6-1 and TRBJ2-5; D possibly matches TRBD1 or TRBD2 (5 bases each). CDR1 is MNHNS, CDR2 SASEGT, per germline. The CDR3 spans 14 residues. V was shortened by 2 bases and J by 7 bases, with 14 bases between the two germline ends.

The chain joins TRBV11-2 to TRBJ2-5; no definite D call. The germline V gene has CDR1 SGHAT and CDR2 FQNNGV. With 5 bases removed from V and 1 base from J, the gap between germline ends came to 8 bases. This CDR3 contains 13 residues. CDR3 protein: CASSPDPQETQYF. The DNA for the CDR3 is TGTGCCAGCAGCCCAGACCCCCAAGAGACCCAGTACTTC.